These 18 T cell receptor beta chains share one sample of origin, sequenced in a study of T cells in localized non-small cell lung cancer. TCRdb's table, derived via immunoSEQ multiplex PCR, lists solely in-frame clones and lacks some. The table lists about 78,000 clones, approximately 84% of them singletons. The specimen comprised peripheral blood, sampled before any cancer treatment. Receptors were obtained from a man between 40 and 69 years old with stage I lung adenocarcinoma.

This chain links TRBV15 with TRBJ1-3; 7 nucleotides line up with TRBD1. Trimming cost V 3 bases and J 6 bases; bases outside gene matches: 5. The germline V gene has CDR1 LNHNV and CDR2 YYDKDF (reference sequence). The CDR3 contains 14 residues. CDR3 coding DNA: TGTGCCACCAGCAGGTCAGGGGGAGAAAACACCATATATTTT. This codes for CATSRSGGENTIYF.

The chain couples TRBV6-5 to TRBJ1-1; the D gene is possibly TRBD1 (5 bases). The CDR3 is made up of 12 amino acids. The ends were cut back, 6 bases at V and 5 bases at J, with 10 bases in the middle. The germline V gene encodes CDR1 MNHEY and CDR2 SVGAGI. CDR3 sequence: CASRQGYTEAFF. CDR3 in DNA: TGTGCCAGCAGGCAGGGATATACTGAAGCTTTCTTT.

This CDR3 reads CASSYSGLAYNEQFF. For the CDR3, the DNA is TGTGCCAGCAGTTACTCCGGACTGGCCTACAATGAGCAGTTCTTC. V gene TRBV6-5 combines with J gene TRBJ2-1; D perhaps matches TRBD2 (5 bases). V lost 0 bases to trimming and J lost 2 bases, with 8 bases between them. Germline values: CDR1 MNHEY, CDR2 SVGAGI. This CDR3 is built from 15 residues.

The sample holds one count of this clone. The chain couples TRBV5-1 to TRBJ2-1, with TRBD2 identical over 9 bases. This CDR3 comprises 16 residues. The ends lost 4 bases at V and 0 bases at J; junction bases unmatched: 5. From germline, CDR1 is SGHRS and CDR2 YFSETQ. The CDR3 sequence: CASSPETSGSYNEQFF. The CDR3 DNA follows: TGCGCCAGCAGCCCTGAGACTAGCGGCTCCTACAATGAGCAGTTCTTC.

This clone was recorded a few times. The chain links TRBV7-9 to TRBJ1-3; D is unclear. The CDR3 has 14 amino acids. V lost 6 bases and J 0 bases, leaving 9 bases between the germline ends. CDR1 is SEHNR and CDR2 is FQNEAQ in the germline V gene (reference sequence). The CDR3 region is CASSYGSSGNTIYF. CDR3 sequence (DNA): TGTGCCAGCAGTTATGGGAGCTCTGGAAACACCATATATTTT.

J is TRBJ1-5 and V is TRBV2; tentatively, D is TRBD1 (6 bases). The V gene's germline CDR1 is SNHLY and CDR2 FYNNEI. V was clipped by 5 bases and J by 1 base, with 9 bases between them. CDR3 size: 14 residues. CDR3 sequence reads: CASSIQGSNQPQHF. The CDR3 nucleotides are TGTGCCAGCAGTATACAGGGAAGCAATCAGCCCCAGCATTTT.

This chain joins TRBV5-1 and TRBJ2-7; TRBD1 agrees at 8 bases. The CDR3 spans 15 residues. Germline values: CDR1 SGHRS, CDR2 YFSETQ. With 4 bases clipped from V and 0 bases from J, the junction kept 6 bases outside the gene matches. DNA of the CDR3: TGCGCCAGCAGCCCAGGGGGCCTAAGCTCCTACGAGCAGTACTTC. It is translated as CASSPGGLSSYEQYF.

The sample holds one count of this clone. This CDR3 reads CASSLPGEQYF. DNA of the CDR3: TGTGCCAGCAGCCTACCTGGCGAGCAGTACTTC. The genes are TRBV7-8 and TRBJ2-7; D is ambiguous. Trimming shortened V by 5 bases and J by 6 bases, and 8 bases separated the two germline ends. CDR3 length: 11 amino acids. Looked up from germline, CDR1 is SGHVS and CDR2 is FQNEAQ.

This chain joins TRBV7-9 and TRBJ1-2; D unresolved. The germline V and J ends were trimmed by 1 base and 2 bases, with 8 bases remaining between them. This CDR3 has 14 residues. From germline, CDR1 is SEHNR and CDR2 FQNEAQ (reference sequence). The CDR3 sequence is CASSLEGANYGYTF. The CDR3 coding sequence is TGTGCCAGCAGCTTAGAGGGCGCAAACTATGGCTACACCTTC.

Worth noting for this clone: The junction and the germline gene differ at one end; a read error may be behind it. This chain connects TRBV5-4 to TRBJ1-2; D perhaps matches TRBD1 (5 bases). Per germline, CDR1 SGHNT and CDR2 YYREEE (reference sequence). This CDR3 region has 14 residues. The CDR3 DNA is TGTGCCAGCAGGTTGGGGGGACCTAACTATGGCTACACCTTC. Translating gives CASRLGGPNYGYTF.

V gene TRBV2 combines with J gene TRBJ2-4; 11 nucleotides align to TRBD1. Germline V lookup: CDR1 SNHLY, CDR2 FYNNEI. V shed 7 bases and J 6 bases; nucleotides not matched to a gene: 2. This CDR3 has 13 amino acids. The CDR3 is CASKGTGGNIQYF. The CDR3, as DNA: TGTGCCAGCAAAGGGACAGGGGGAAACATTCAGTACTTC. Based on the CDR3 plus reference TRBV2 and TRBJ2-4, the full variable domain is EPEVTQTPSHQVTQMGQEVILRCVPISNHLYFYWYRQILGQKVEFLVSFYNNEISEKSEIFDDQFSVERPDGSNFTLKIRSTKLEDSAMYFCASKGTGGNIQYFGAGTRLSVL.

The genes are TRBV19 and TRBJ2-5; D is undetermined. CDR3 length equals 13 residues. Deletions cut 5 bases from V and 2 bases from J, with 9 bases between. Germline CDR1 LNHDA, CDR2 SQIVND (reference sequence). The CDR3 coding sequence is TGTGCCAGTAGTTGGGATGCTCAAGAGACCCAGTACTTC. Protein product: CASSWDAQETQYF.

The rearrangement joins TRBV28 to TRBJ2-7; the D gene is possibly TRBD2 (6 bases). The CDR3 length is 14 residues. V lost 3 bases and J lost 7, with 16 bases in between. The germline CDR1 and CDR2 sequences are MDHEN and SYDVKM. The CDR3, as DNA: TGTGCCAGCAGTTTGGGGGGTGCATCGGAAGAGCAGTACTTC. As protein: CASSLGGASEEQYF. The full variable domain, completed using reference TRBV28 and TRBJ2-7, is DVKVTQSSRYLVKRTGEKVFLECVQDMDHENMFWYRQDPGLGLRLIYFSYDVKMKEKGDIPEGYSVSREKKERFSLILESASTNQTSMYLCASSLGGASEEQYFGPGTRLTVT.

J is TRBJ2-1 and V is TRBV19; D gene ambiguous. The germline gives CDR1 LNHDA, CDR2 SQIVND (reference sequence). V was pared by 2 bases and J by 7 bases, with 6 bases between. There are 12 residues in the CDR3. Here the CDR3 DNA reads TGTGCCAGTAGTATAAAGGGTAATGAGCAGTTCTTC. This gives the protein CASSIKGNEQFF.

V and J are TRBV7-6 and TRBJ2-1; D possibly corresponds to TRBD2 (5 bases). CDR3 size: 13 residues. Germline lookup yields CDR1 SGHVS and CDR2 FNYEAQ. Trimming shortened V by 5 bases and J by 10 bases, and 15 bases separated the two germline ends. The CDR3 DNA sequence: TGTGCCAGCAGCCTGACTAACCTAGGCGAGCAGTTCTTC. It yields the protein CASSLTNLGEQFF.

This clone was seen only a few times. The V gene is TRBV10-3, the J gene TRBJ2-7; D possibly uses TRBD1 or TRBD2 (6 bases each). The V gene lost 6 bases and the J gene lost 6 bases, with 12 bases spanning the gap. Germline assignment: CDR1 ENHRY and CDR2 SYGVKD. The CDR3 consists of 12 residues. DNA of the CDR3: TGTGCCATCAGGGGGGCAGCGGGCGAGCAGTACTTC. Its protein is CAIRGAAGEQYF.

This rearrangement joins TRBV28 to TRBJ1-4, with a weak D call TRBD1 (6 bases). Trimming cost V 5 bases and J 7 bases, with 8 bases left between them. Germline CDR1 is MDHEN and CDR2 is SYDVKM. The CDR3 has 12 amino acids. The CDR3 DNA is TGTGCCAGCAGTGGGGACACTGAAAAACTGTTTTTT. Residues: CASSGDTEKLFF.

The chain employs TRBV19 and TRBJ2-5; tentative D call: TRBD2 (5 bases). Trimming stripped 5 bases from V and 2 bases from J, with 9 bases between. Germline V gives CDR1 LNHDA, CDR2 SQIVND (reference sequence). This CDR3 has 13 amino acids. CDR3 amino acids: CASSVGGQETQYF. CDR3 sequence (DNA): TGTGCCAGTAGTGTTGGAGGTCAAGAGACCCAGTACTTC.